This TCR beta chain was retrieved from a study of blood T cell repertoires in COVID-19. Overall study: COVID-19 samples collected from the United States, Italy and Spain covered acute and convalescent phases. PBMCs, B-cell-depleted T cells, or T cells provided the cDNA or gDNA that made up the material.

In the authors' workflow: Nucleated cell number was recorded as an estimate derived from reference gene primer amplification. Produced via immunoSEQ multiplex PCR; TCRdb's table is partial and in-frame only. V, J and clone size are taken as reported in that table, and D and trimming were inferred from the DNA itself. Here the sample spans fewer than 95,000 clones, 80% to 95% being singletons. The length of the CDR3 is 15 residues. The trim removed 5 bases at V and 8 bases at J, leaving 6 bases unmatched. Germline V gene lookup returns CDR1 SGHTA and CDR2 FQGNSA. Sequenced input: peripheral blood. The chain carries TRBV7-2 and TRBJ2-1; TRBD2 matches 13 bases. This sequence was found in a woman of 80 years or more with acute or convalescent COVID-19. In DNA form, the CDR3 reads TGTGCCAGCAGCACTAGCGGGAGGGCCATGCATGAGCAGTTCTTC. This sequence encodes CASSTSGRAMHEQFF.